A selection of T cell receptor beta chains follows, all from one sample in a study of cytomegalovirus exposure and HLA in healthy donors. Generated by immunoSEQ multiplex PCR, the TCRdb table keeps only in-frame clones and is missing some. The data show approximately 90,000 clones, approximately 77% seen once. Sample: PBMCs. The receptor source for this set is a woman in her thirties or forties in good health and CMV-seronegative. CDR3s include the opening cysteine and the closing phenylalanine or tryptophan. D genes are given only for firm matches. Some rows mark clone size as missing; the rest say once, few, many or name a class of expanded clone.

cdr3_nt	cdr3_aa	v_call	j_call	d_call	clone_size
TGTGCCAGCACTCCGGGACAGGGGAGGGACAATGAGCAGTTCTTC	CASTPGQGRDNEQFF	TRBV2	TRBJ2-1	TRBD1	NA
TGCGCCAGCAGCCCTAGGGACAGGGGGGGAGAAAAACTGTTTTTT	CASSPRDRGGEKLFF	TRBV4-3	TRBJ1-4	TRBD1	NA
TGTGCCAGCAGCGTAGGGTTGAGCGGATACACAGATACGCAGTATTTT	CASSVGLSGYTDTQYF	TRBV9	TRBJ2-3	NA	NA
TGTGCCAGCAGCTTACGGGGGGCAGGGGAGACCCAGTACTTC	CASSLRGAGETQYF	TRBV7-9	TRBJ2-5	NA	few
TGTGCCAGCAATAGCGGGGGGGGCTCGGAGCAGTACTTC	CASNSGGGSEQYF	TRBV9	TRBJ2-7	TRBD2	once
TGCGCCAGCAGCCTTGAACCGGGTCGCTACAATGAGCAGTTCTTC	CASSLEPGRYNEQFF	TRBV4-1	TRBJ2-1	NA	NA
TGCGCCAGCAGCCCAGGCGGGGAGAACGGTCAGCCCCAGCATTTT	CASSPGGENGQPQHF	TRBV5-1	TRBJ1-5	NA	NA
TGTGCCAGCAGTCGGAACAGGGTCTCTGGAAACACCATATATTTT	CASSRNRVSGNTIYF	TRBV6-1	TRBJ1-3	NA	NA
TGTGCCAGTAGTATAGACAGGGCTGGGGAGCTGTTTTTT	CASSIDRAGELFF	TRBV19	TRBJ2-2	NA	NA
TGCGCCAGCAGCCAAGATAGAACCCTACTACAGGGAATTACCTACGAGCAGTACTTC	CASSQDRTLLQGITYEQYF	TRBV4-1	TRBJ2-7	NA	NA
TGTGCCAGCAGTCCCCGGACAGGGGCGGATGAAAAACTGTTTTTT	CASSPRTGADEKLFF	TRBV6-1	TRBJ1-4	TRBD1	NA
TGTGCCAGCAGCTTCCTCAGGGCGGCCGGGGAGCTGTTTTTT	CASSFLRAAGELFF	TRBV7-2	TRBJ2-2	NA	NA
TGTGCCAGCAGCTTAGCAACTCTTAGGTCCCAACTAGGAAGCTACACCTTC	CASSLATLRSQLGSYTF	TRBV7-2	TRBJ1-2	NA	NA
TGTGCCAGCAGCAAGACCCGGGACAGGGGAGTCGAGCAGTACTTC	CASSKTRDRGVEQYF	TRBV6-6	TRBJ2-7	TRBD1	NA
TGTGCCAGCAGTTTATCTCGGGGGTCCGGTGAAGCTTTCTTT	CASSLSRGSGEAFF	TRBV27	TRBJ1-1	NA	NA
TGCGCCAGCAGCGTGGGACTAGCGGGGGTGACCGGGGAGCTGTTTTTT	CASSVGLAGVTGELFF	TRBV5-1	TRBJ2-2	TRBD2	NA
TGTGCCAGCAGTTTGGGCAGGGCCTACGAGCAGTACTTC	CASSLGRAYEQYF	TRBV27	TRBJ2-7	NA	few
TGTGCCAGCAGCGTAGAAGGGACAGGGTACTCTGGAAACACCATATATTTT	CASSVEGTGYSGNTIYF	TRBV9	TRBJ1-3	TRBD1	NA
TGTGCCAGCACAGACAGACACTACGAGCAGTACTTC	CASTDRHYEQYF	TRBV28	TRBJ2-7	NA	NA
TGTGCCAGCAAAACAGTCCAAGAGACCCAGTACTTC	CASKTVQETQYF	TRBV6-5	TRBJ2-5	NA	NA
TGTGCCAGCAGGTCCGGGGGGGCGGGAGATACGCAGTATTTT	CASRSGGAGDTQYF	TRBV6-1	TRBJ2-3	TRBD2	NA
TGTGCCAGTAGTTCACAGGGGGCGTTAAAAAATTCACCCCTCCACTTT	CASSSQGALKNSPLHF	TRBV19	TRBJ1-6	TRBD1	NA
TGTGCCAGCAGCCGAGAAGCCCAAGCTTTCTTT	CASSREAQAFF	TRBV4-2	TRBJ1-1	NA	NA
TGTGCCAGCAATCCGGGGGGCGTTACTGAAGCTTTCTTT	CASNPGGVTEAFF	TRBV11-2	TRBJ1-1	NA	NA
TGTGCCAGCAGCCCTTCTTCCACCGGGGAGCTGTTTTTT	CASSPSSTGELFF	TRBV7-3	TRBJ2-2	NA	NA
TGTGCCAGCAGTGACACATTTACGCAGTATTTT	CASSDTFTQYF	TRBV2	TRBJ2-3	NA	NA
TGTGCCAGCAGGAACAGGGGGGTCCAGCCCCAGCATTTT	CASRNRGVQPQHF	TRBV6-1	TRBJ1-5	TRBD1	few
TGTGCCAGCAGTGACTTCCCAGGGGGCACACCCCTCCACTTT	CASSDFPGGTPLHF	TRBV6-4	TRBJ1-6	TRBD1	NA
TGTGCCAGTAGTATAGGTTACCGTCGGGACAGCCCGAACTATGGCTACACCTTC	CASSIGYRRDSPNYGYTF	TRBV19	TRBJ1-2	TRBD1	NA
TGCGCCAGCAGCCAAGGACCACAGGTTACGAGAAACACCATATATTTT	CASSQGPQVTRNTIYF	TRBV4-1	TRBJ1-3	NA	NA
TGCGCCAGCAGCTTGGGAGGACAGGGGGGTCAGCCCCAGCATTTT	CASSLGGQGGQPQHF	TRBV5-1	TRBJ1-5	TRBD1	NA
TGTGCCAGCAGAACTGACAGGGGGCGTGGGGAGCTGTTTTTT	CASRTDRGRGELFF	TRBV2	TRBJ2-2	TRBD1	NA
TGTGCCAGCAGCCCTGACAGGGGGGAGACTGAAGCTTTCTTT	CASSPDRGETEAFF	TRBV11-2	TRBJ1-1	TRBD1	NA
TGTGCCAGCAGCCCCAGACAGGGGGATTCCAATCAGCCCCAGCATTTT	CASSPRQGDSNQPQHF	TRBV7-6	TRBJ1-5	TRBD1	NA
TGTGCCAGCAGCTTAGGGAGGGACCGGAACACTGAAGCTTTCTTT	CASSLGRDRNTEAFF	TRBV7-8	TRBJ1-1	NA	NA
TGTGCCAGCAGCGAACAGGGGGCCGGGGCCAACGTCCTGACTTTC	CASSEQGAGANVLTF	TRBV7-9	TRBJ2-6	TRBD1	few
TGTGCCACCAGCAGAGCGGGACAGACCTACGAGCAGTACTTC	CATSRAGQTYEQYF	TRBV15	TRBJ2-7	TRBD1	NA
TGTGCCAGCAGCCACTACGAGCAGTACTTC	CASSHYEQYF	TRBV11-2	TRBJ2-7	NA	few
TGTGCCTGGAGTACCGGACAGGGGGCGAGTTATGGCTACACCTTC	CAWSTGQGASYGYTF	TRBV30	TRBJ1-2	TRBD1	NA
TGTGCCAGCACCCAAAGCGGTGGACAGACTGAAGCTTTCTTT	CASTQSGGQTEAFF	TRBV28	TRBJ1-1	NA	NA
TGTGCCACTCATTCCGGGGTCTCCTATGGCTACACCTTC	CATHSGVSYGYTF	TRBV19	TRBJ1-2	NA	once
TGCGCCAGCAGCTTGGGGGACAGGGCATATGAAAAACTGTTTTTT	CASSLGDRAYEKLFF	TRBV5-1	TRBJ1-4	TRBD1	NA
TGTGCCACCAGTCGAAGTGGGACCAGGGGCTACGAGCAGTACTTC	CATSRSGTRGYEQYF	TRBV15	TRBJ2-7	NA	NA
TGTGCCAGCAGCTTAGGGACAGGAAAGACCCAGTACTTC	CASSLGTGKTQYF	TRBV7-9	TRBJ2-5	TRBD1	NA
TGTGCCAGCAGCTCCGGGGACAGTCAGGTCACGCAGTATTTT	CASSSGDSQVTQYF	TRBV5-4	TRBJ2-3	TRBD1	NA
TGTGCCAGCAGTTACTCCCGGGGAGGGGTCGGGGAGCTGTTTTTT	CASSYSRGGVGELFF	TRBV6-6	TRBJ2-2	TRBD2	NA
TGTGCCAGCAGCTTGGGAACAGGGTCGGGCAATCAGCCCCAGCATTTT	CASSLGTGSGNQPQHF	TRBV7-9	TRBJ1-5	NA	NA
TGTGCCAGCAGCTTTACCGGGACAGGCGCCTCCTACGAGCAGTACTTC	CASSFTGTGASYEQYF	TRBV5-4	TRBJ2-7	TRBD1	NA
TGTGCCAGCAGCTACGACAGGGGCTATGGCTACACCTTC	CASSYDRGYGYTF	TRBV5-4	TRBJ1-2	TRBD1	NA
TGTGCTAGCAGCCAGGATGGGAGTCAAACCGGGGAGCTGTTTTTT	CASSQDGSQTGELFF	TRBV7-7	TRBJ2-2	NA	NA
TGTGCCAGCAGGGAGGACAGGGGACCCTACGAGCAGTACTTC	CASREDRGPYEQYF	TRBV2	TRBJ2-7	TRBD1	NA